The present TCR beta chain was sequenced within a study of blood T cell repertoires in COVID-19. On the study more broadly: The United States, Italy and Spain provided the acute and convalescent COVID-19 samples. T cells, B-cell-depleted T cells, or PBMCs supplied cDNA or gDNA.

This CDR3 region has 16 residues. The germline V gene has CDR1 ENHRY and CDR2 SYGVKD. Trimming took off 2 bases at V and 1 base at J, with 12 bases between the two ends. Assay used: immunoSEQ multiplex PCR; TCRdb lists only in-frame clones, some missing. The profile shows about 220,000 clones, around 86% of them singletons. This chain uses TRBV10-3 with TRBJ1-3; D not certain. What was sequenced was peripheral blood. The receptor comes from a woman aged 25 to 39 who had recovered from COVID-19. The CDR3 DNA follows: TGTGCCATCAGTGAGCCATGGAGTCGATCTGGAAACACCATATATTTT. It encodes CAISEPWSRSGNTIYF.